This T cell receptor beta chain was profiled in a study of blood T cells in healthy people across ages. About this clonotype: The target antigen is unknown.

Study-wide points: A strong correlation between TCR beta diversity and naive T cell percentage was seen.

The authors ran a second PCR of 7 to 11 cycles using a sample-barcoded 5' primer and a J-beta primer mix. TCRdb re-called the 5' RACE reads with MiXCR, one entry per CDR3 protein. The sample carries hundreds of thousands of distinct CDR3 sequences, under 70% recorded once. At least 6.5 million PBMCs were isolated per sample. This receptor was obtained from a man in his sixties in good health. Input material: blood.

CDR3 coding DNA: TGTGCCAGCAGCCGAGACAGGCTGAGCACAGATACGCAGTATTTT. Encoded protein: CASSRDRLSTDTQYF. The chain joins TRBV12-3 or TRBV12-4 to TRBJ2-3; TRBD1 might be the D (6 bases). The CDR3 has 15 residues. The V gene lost 6 bases and the J gene lost 0 bases, with 13 bases spanning the gap.